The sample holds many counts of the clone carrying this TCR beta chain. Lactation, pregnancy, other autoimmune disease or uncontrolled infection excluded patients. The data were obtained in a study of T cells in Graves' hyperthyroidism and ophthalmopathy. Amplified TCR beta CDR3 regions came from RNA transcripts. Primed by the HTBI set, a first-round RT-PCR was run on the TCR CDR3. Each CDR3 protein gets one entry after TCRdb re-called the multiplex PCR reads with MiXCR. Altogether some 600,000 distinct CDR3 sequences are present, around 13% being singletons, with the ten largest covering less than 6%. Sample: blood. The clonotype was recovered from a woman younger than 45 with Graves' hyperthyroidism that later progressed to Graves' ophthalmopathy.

CDR3 in amino acids: CASSFGTGFIQPQHF. The DNA of the CDR3 is TGTGCCAGCAGCTTTGGGACAGGGTTTATTCAGCCCCAGCATTTT. The chain joins TRBV7-2 to TRBJ1-5, with 9 positions matching TRBD1. Germline lookup yields CDR1 SGHTA and CDR2 FQGNSA. V lost 3 bases to trimming and J lost 6 bases; unmatched junction nucleotides: 6. The CDR3 extends over 15 amino acids.